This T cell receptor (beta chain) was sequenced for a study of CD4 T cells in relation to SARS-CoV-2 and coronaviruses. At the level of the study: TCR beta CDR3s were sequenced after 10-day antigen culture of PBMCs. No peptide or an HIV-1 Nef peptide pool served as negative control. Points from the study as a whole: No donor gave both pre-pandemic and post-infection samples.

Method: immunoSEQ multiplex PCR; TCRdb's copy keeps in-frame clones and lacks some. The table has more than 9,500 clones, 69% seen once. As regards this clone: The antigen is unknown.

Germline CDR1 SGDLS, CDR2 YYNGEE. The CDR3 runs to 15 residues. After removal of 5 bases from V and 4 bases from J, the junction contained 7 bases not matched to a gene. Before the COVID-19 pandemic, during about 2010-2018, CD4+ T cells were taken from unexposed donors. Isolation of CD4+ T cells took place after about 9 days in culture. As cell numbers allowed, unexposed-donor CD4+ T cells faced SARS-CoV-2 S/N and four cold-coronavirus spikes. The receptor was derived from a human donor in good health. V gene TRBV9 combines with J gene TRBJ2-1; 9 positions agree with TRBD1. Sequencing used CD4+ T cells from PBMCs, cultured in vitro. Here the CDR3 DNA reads TGTGCCAGCAGTGCAGTGGGACAGGGATACAATGAGCAGTTCTTC. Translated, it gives CASSAVGQGYNEQFF.